The 18 T cell receptor beta chains presented below share a single source sample, sequenced in a study of T cell repertoires in cytomegalovirus infection. TCRdb processed the reads anew with MiXCR; each CDR3 protein has one entry. There are some 900,000 distinct CDR3 sequences in the sample; approximately 30% occur only once, and about an eighth lies in the top ten. These receptors have no identified antigens. The sequenced sample was cultured CD8+ T cells from PBMCs, obtained from culture after CMV antigen stimulation. The receptor set was obtained from a human donor in good health (CMV status not recorded). Some clones in this sample may be carry-over from other donors' samples.

The chain has TRBV6-6 and TRBJ1-6; D unclear. This CDR3 is built from 16 residues. The V gene lost 5 bases and the J gene lost 4 bases, with 15 bases spanning the gap. Looked up from germline, CDR1 is MNHNY and CDR2 is SVGAGI (reference sequence). The CDR3 sequence: CASSASREGYNSPLHF. The CDR3 coding sequence is TGTGCCAGCAGTGCTTCGAGAGAAGGATATAATTCACCCCTCCACTTT.

The rearrangement links TRBV6-1 to TRBJ2-1; tentative D call: TRBD2 (5 bases). The germline V and J ends were trimmed by 1 base and 0 bases, with 10 bases remaining between them. CDR1 is MNHNS, CDR2 SASEGT, per germline. The CDR3 spans 16 residues. The CDR3: CASSEVVAISYNEQFF. The CDR3 nucleotides read TGTGCCAGCAGTGAAGTGGTAGCGATCTCCTACAATGAGCAGTTCTTC.

The chain recombines TRBV5-1 with TRBJ2-1; the D gene is possibly TRBD1 (7 bases). Germline CDR1 SGHRS, CDR2 YFSETQ. V was clipped by 4 bases and J by 2 bases, with 16 bases between them. CDR3 length: 16 residues. The DNA for the CDR3 is TGCGCCAGCAGCCCTGGTGCGGGACAGCCCTACAATGAGCAGTTCTTC. It encodes CASSPGAGQPYNEQFF. Combining the CDR3 with reference TRBV5-1 and TRBJ2-1 gives the whole variable domain KAGVTQTPRYLIKTRGQQVTLSCSPISGHRSVSWYQQTPGQGLQFLFEYFSETQRNKGNFPGRFSGRQFSNSRSEMNVSTLELGDSALYLCASSPGAGQPYNEQFFGPGTRLTVL.

Only a few counts were recorded for this clonotype. V and J are TRBV6-1 and TRBJ1-4, with D hard to call. CDR3 length: 12 amino acids. V dropped 3 bases and J dropped 12 bases, with 11 bases sitting between them. Germline-derived CDR1 and CDR2 are MNHNS and SASEGT. The CDR3 region is CASSDFSAELFF. The CDR3 bases are TGTGCCAGCAGTGATTTTTCGGCGGAACTGTTTTTT.

V and J are TRBV6-2 or TRBV6-3 and TRBJ2-7, with TRBD1 as a possible D gene (5 bases). Germline loops: CDR1 MNHEY, CDR2 SVGEGT. V dropped 6 bases and J dropped 5 bases, with 14 bases sitting between them. This CDR3 region has 13 residues. The CDR3 here is CASSPLGVDEQYV. CDR3 coding DNA: TGTGCCAGCAGCCCCCTAGGGGTCGACGAGCAGTACGTC.

This clonotype was seen ten or more times. This chain links TRBV7-8 with TRBJ2-5; 7 nucleotides align to TRBD1. The germline gives CDR1 SGHVS, CDR2 FQNEAQ. This CDR3 spans 14 amino acids. J was trimmed by 4 bases and V by 5 bases; bases with no gene match: 7. CDR3 loop: CASSPTTGPETQYF. CDR3 DNA sequence: TGTGCCAGCAGCCCAACGACAGGGCCAGAGACCCAGTACTTC.

This clonotype has only a few counts. The rearrangement links TRBV27 to TRBJ1-1; 10 nucleotides match TRBD1. The V segment lost 7 bases and the J segment 4 bases; nucleotides outside the gene matches: 6. The CDR3 length is 14 residues. CDR1 is MNHEY, CDR2 SMNVEV, per germline (reference sequence). CDR3 nucleotide sequence: TGTGCCAGCACCTCTGGGACAGGGGTCACTGAAGCTTTCTTT. It encodes CASTSGTGVTEAFF.

This clonotype was seen more than once but under ten times. The rearrangement joins TRBV27 to TRBJ1-2; a weak D match, TRBD1 (5 bases). Trimming removed 3 bases at V and 4 bases at J, with 15 bases between. This CDR3 spans 15 amino acids. The germline CDR1 and CDR2 sequences are MNHEY and SMNVEV (reference sequence). The CDR3 region has the DNA TGTGCCAGCAGTTTTGTGTCAGGGAGTTTCTATGGCTACACCTTC. This sequence encodes CASSFVSGSFYGYTF.

CDR3 region: CASKVRDGRTYEQYF. The CDR3, as DNA: TGTGCCAGCAAGGTCCGGGACGGGAGAACCTACGAGCAGTACTTC. The V and J genes are TRBV6-5 and TRBJ2-7, with a possible D match to TRBD2 (6 bases). This CDR3 has 15 residues. CDR1 is MNHEY and CDR2 is SVGAGI in the germline V gene. The V end lost 7 bases, the J end lost 2 bases, and 18 bases lay between the germline ends.

This clonotype was seen just once. In DNA form, the CDR3 reads TGTGCCAGTAGCCGCCGGGACAGAAATGAGCAGTTCTTC. Its protein is CASSRRDRNEQFF. The rearrangement joins TRBV19 to TRBJ2-1, with 7 nucleotides matching TRBD1. The CDR3 runs to 13 residues. V lost 6 bases to trimming and J lost 7 bases; unmatched junction nucleotides: 6. Germline assignment: CDR1 LNHDA and CDR2 SQIVND (reference sequence).

This clonotype was seen only a few times. The chain combines TRBV4-1 with TRBJ2-1, with 9 bases fitting TRBD2. The V gene's germline CDR1 is MGHRA and CDR2 YSYEKL. CDR3 size: 15 residues. Unmatched junction bases numbered 6, after V lost 1 base and J lost 8 bases. CDR3 DNA: TGCGCCAGCAGCCAAGGAAGGTTAGCGGGGGATGAGCAGTTCTTC. Translating gives CASSQGRLAGDEQFF.

The chain employs TRBV6-8 and TRBJ1-1; tentatively, D is TRBD1 (6 bases). The CDR3 has 15 residues. V was cut by 6 bases and J by 0 bases, with 14 bases left in between. CDR1 and CDR2 from the germline V gene are MNHGY and SAAAGT. The CDR3 loop reads CASSTDRNMNTEAFF. Written as DNA, the CDR3 is TGTGCCAGCAGCACGGACAGAAACATGAACACTGAAGCTTTCTTT.

This rearrangement joins TRBV12-5 to TRBJ2-5; 7 bases line up with TRBD1. The germline gives CDR1 LGHNT, CDR2 FRNRAP. Trimming cost V 3 bases and J 0 bases; bases outside gene matches: 4. This CDR3 is built from 15 residues. The CDR3 is CASGFPGTDQETQYF. CDR3 coding DNA: TGTGCTAGTGGTTTTCCCGGGACAGACCAAGAGACCCAGTACTTC.

The chain carries TRBV6-2 or TRBV6-3 and TRBJ2-7; tentative D call: TRBD1 (5 bases). Per the germline V gene, CDR1 is MNHEY and CDR2 is SVGEGT. This CDR3 contains 13 residues. The V and J ends lost 0 bases and 8 bases respectively, with 11 bases between them. CDR3 sequence reads: CASSYSTVGKQYV. The CDR3 DNA reads as TGTGCCAGCAGTTACTCGACAGTAGGCAAGCAGTACGTC.

CDR3 loop: CASQWHTGELFF. The DNA of the CDR3 is TGTGCCAGCCAGTGGCACACCGGGGAGCTGTTTTTT. This chain uses TRBV12-3 or TRBV12-4 with TRBJ2-2; D gene uncertain. This CDR3 is built from 12 residues. The V and J ends lost 8 bases and 3 bases respectively, with 7 bases between them.

The genes are TRBV11-2 and TRBJ2-3; TRBD1 might be the D (5 bases). The CDR3 totals 14 residues. Between the trimmed V and J ends, which lost 0 bases and 6 bases, there was a span of 10 bases. Germline-derived CDR1 and CDR2 are SGHAT and FQNNGV. The CDR3 protein is CASSLDPGLDTQYF. The CDR3 DNA is TGTGCCAGCAGCTTAGACCCAGGGCTGGATACGCAGTATTTT.

This clonotype was counted many times. The rearrangement joins TRBV11-2 to TRBJ1-6, with a possible D match to TRBD1 (5 bases). Trimming removed 5 bases at V and 9 bases at J, with 20 bases between. Looked up from germline, CDR1 is SGHAT and CDR2 is FQNNGV. The CDR3 length is 16 residues. The CDR3 sequence is CASSPTMSGIRSPLHF. CDR3 sequence (DNA): TGTGCCAGCAGCCCAACCATGTCAGGGATCCGTTCACCCCTCCACTTT.

The rearrangement uses TRBV11-2 and TRBJ1-2; tentatively, D is TRBD1 (5 bases). The CDR3 length is 12 residues. V was shortened by 8 bases and J by 4 bases, with 11 bases between the two germline ends. In germline, CDR1 is SGHAT, CDR2 FQNNGV. CDR3: CASGGRVYGYTF. The CDR3 DNA is TGTGCCAGCGGGGGACGGGTCTATGGCTACACCTTC.